Below are 23 T cell receptor beta chains sequenced from a single sample in a study of blood T cell repertoires in COVID-19. Libraries were prepared by immunoSEQ multiplex PCR; TCRdb keeps only in-frame clonotypes and omits some of them. The sample yields just over 300,000 clones, about nine tenths seen once. The sample comprised PBMCs or T cells enriched from blood (not recorded which). The receptors come from a woman aged 40 to 49 who had recovered from COVID-19.

The V gene is TRBV14, the J gene TRBJ2-3, with a weak D call TRBD1 (5 bases). Trimming took 1 base from V and 8 from J, leaving 10 bases between them. CDR3 length: 13 residues. From germline, CDR1 is SGHDN and CDR2 FVKESK. The CDR3 loop is CASSQVTDSTQYF. The CDR3 DNA sequence: TGTGCCAGCAGCCAAGTCACCGACAGTACGCAGTATTTT.

The chain combines TRBV24-1 with TRBJ2-7; 9 bases line up with TRBD2. Germline trimming cut 5 bases from V and 0 bases from J; bases unmatched to any gene: 7. Germline loops: CDR1 KGHDR, CDR2 SFDVKD. The CDR3 consists of 16 residues. This CDR3 reads CATSVASGESSYEQYF. The CDR3 DNA sequence: TGTGCCACCAGTGTTGCTAGCGGGGAGAGCTCCTACGAGCAGTACTTC.

This CDR3 is CATSDRDRGAGNTIYF. CDR3 nucleotide sequence: TGTGCCACCAGTGACCGGGACAGGGGGGCTGGAAACACCATATATTTT. V usage is TRBV24-1 and J usage is TRBJ1-3, with TRBD1 matching 11 bases. This CDR3 has 16 residues. Germline V gives CDR1 KGHDR, CDR2 SFDVKD. V shed 4 bases, J shed 2 bases, and the junction held 3 bases outside the gene matches.

Concerning this clone itself: The same CDR3 can be traced to other DNA sequences in this sample. The rearrangement joins TRBV4-1 to TRBJ2-7; 7 positions match TRBD2. Germline lookup yields CDR1 MGHRA and CDR2 YSYEKL. This CDR3 is built from 13 residues. The junction had 0 bases not matched to a gene; V was cut back by 1 base and J by 3 bases. In DNA form, the CDR3 reads TGCGCCAGCAGCCAAGGGACTAGCTACGAGCAGTACTTC. This encodes CASSQGTSYEQYF.

V is TRBV6-5 and J is TRBJ1-1; no clear D gene. CDR3 length: 15 residues. In germline, CDR1 is MNHEY, CDR2 SVGAGI. Trimming cost V 0 bases and J 2 bases, with 10 bases left between them. CDR3 sequence (DNA): TGTGCCAGCAGTTACTCGGGCCCCCCTAACACTGAAGCTTTCTTT. Translated, it gives CASSYSGPPNTEAFF.

The V call is TRBV5-1, the J call TRBJ2-2, with a tentative D call TRBD2 (7 bases). The germline CDR1 and CDR2 sequences are SGHRS and YFSETQ. V lost 6 bases and J 0 bases, leaving 12 bases between the germline ends. The length of the CDR3 is 15 residues. CDR3 nucleotide sequence: TGCGCCAGCACACAGGGAGGGGCGAACACCGGGGAGCTGTTTTTT. It codes for CASTQGGANTGELFF.

V is TRBV7-9 and J is TRBJ2-3; 7 bases line up with TRBD1. This CDR3 is 17 amino acids long. The germline V gene has CDR1 SEHNR and CDR2 FQNEAQ (reference sequence). With 4 bases clipped from V and 0 bases from J, the junction kept 10 bases outside the gene matches. CDR3 sequence: CASSSLRDRYSTDTQYF. As DNA, the CDR3 is TGTGCCAGCAGCTCACTCCGGGACAGATATAGCACAGATACGCAGTATTTT.

This clone was recorded only once. The chain joins TRBV9 to TRBJ2-7, with a weak D call TRBD1 (6 bases). The CDR3 is 14 amino acids. V was clipped by 0 bases and J by 6 bases, with 13 bases between them. Germline V lookup: CDR1 SGDLS, CDR2 YYNGEE. Here the CDR3 DNA reads TGTGCCAGCAGCGTAGAATCAACAGGGACCGAGCAGTACTTC. Protein sequence: CASSVESTGTEQYF. Using reference TRBV9 and TRBJ2-7 for the parts outside the CDR3, the full variable domain is DSGVTQTPKHLITATGQRVTLRCSPRSGDLSVYWYQQSLDQGLQFLIQYYNGEERAKGNILERFSAQQFPDLHSELNLSSLELGDSALYFCASSVESTGTEQYFGPGTRLTVT.

The chain uses TRBV7-8 and TRBJ1-5; D gene unclear. The CDR3 totals 16 residues. Germline V lookup: CDR1 SGHVS, CDR2 FQNEAQ. V lost 5 bases and J 5 bases, leaving 19 bases between the germline ends. The CDR3 DNA reads TGTGCCAGCAGCCAACCCCGGGCCCCCGGGGATCAGCCCCAGCATTTT. This gives the protein CASSQPRAPGDQPQHF.

In this sample, this clone turned up a few times. The V call is TRBV19, the J call TRBJ2-7; 9 positions agree with TRBD2. The germline gives CDR1 LNHDA, CDR2 SQIVND (reference sequence). The junction had 15 bases not matched to a gene; V was cut back by 6 bases and J by 0 bases. The CDR3 spans 18 residues. The CDR3 DNA is TGTGCCAGTAGACCATCGGGGTTAGCGGGAGCCTACTCCTACGAGCAGTACTTC. Its protein is CASRPSGLAGAYSYEQYF.

This chain connects TRBV6-5 to TRBJ1-4, with 7 bases that match TRBD1. V trimming: 5 bases; J trimming: 10 bases; junction bases outside the gene matches: 13. The CDR3 runs to 15 residues. Per germline, CDR1 MNHEY and CDR2 SVGAGI. CDR3 in amino acids: CASSTLRDRLGKLFF. The DNA for the CDR3 is TGTGCCAGCAGTACTCTCCGGGACAGACTCGGAAAACTGTTTTTT.

The chain carries TRBV5-8 and TRBJ1-6, with TRBD1 as a possible D gene (6 bases). Germline V CDR1 and CDR2: SGHTS, YDEGEE. Trimming took off 0 bases at V and 3 bases at J, with 13 bases between the two ends. This CDR3 has 17 residues. CDR3 DNA sequence: TGTGCCAGCAGCTTGGTCTTCGGGGGGCTCTATAATTCACCCCTCCACTTT. Translation: CASSLVFGGLYNSPLHF.

The chain has TRBV9 and TRBJ1-2; perhaps TRBD1 as D (5 bases). Deletions cut 0 bases from V and 7 bases from J, with 19 bases between. The CDR3 contains 16 residues. CDR1 is SGDLS, CDR2 YYNGEE, per germline. The CDR3 region is CASSVGLWGSPSGYTF. Written as DNA, the CDR3 is TGTGCCAGCAGCGTAGGTCTGTGGGGCAGTCCTTCTGGCTACACCTTC. Combining the CDR3 with reference TRBV9 and TRBJ1-2 gives the whole variable domain DSGVTQTPKHLITATGQRVTLRCSPRSGDLSVYWYQQSLDQGLQFLIQYYNGEERAKGNILERFSAQQFPDLHSELNLSSLELGDSALYFCASSVGLWGSPSGYTFGSGTRLTVV.

The V call is TRBV14, the J call TRBJ2-7, with TRBD1 as a possible D gene (6 bases). The length of the CDR3 is 13 residues. Germline V gene sequence: CDR1 SGHDN, CDR2 FVKESK. V gave up 4 bases and J gave up 3 bases, with 10 bases separating them. The CDR3: CASSLYRDYEQYF. CDR3 in DNA: TGTGCCAGCAGCCTATACAGGGACTACGAGCAGTACTTC.

The rearrangement joins TRBV2 to TRBJ2-1; TRBD2 agrees at 11 bases. Germline CDR1 and CDR2: SNHLY and FYNNEI. J lost 10 bases, V lost 4 bases, and 3 bases had no gene match. The CDR3 totals 13 residues. The CDR3 here is CASSGLAGPEQFF. The CDR3 nucleotides are TGTGCCAGCAGTGGACTAGCGGGACCAGAGCAGTTCTTC.

The chain recombines TRBV7-3 with TRBJ1-4, with a possible D match to TRBD1 (5 bases). Germline V CDR1 and CDR2: SGHTA, FQGTGA. The CDR3 runs 18 residues. Trimming took 1 base from V and 0 from J, leaving 15 bases between them. This CDR3 reads CASSLKLGQGATNEKLFF. DNA of the CDR3: TGTGCCAGCAGCTTAAAATTAGGGCAGGGCGCAACTAATGAAAAACTGTTTTTT.

The chain couples TRBV28 to TRBJ2-1; 13 positions agree with TRBD2. Germline lookup yields CDR1 MDHEN and CDR2 SYDVKM. The CDR3 extends over 17 amino acids. J lost 3 bases, V lost 6 bases, and 8 bases had no gene match. The CDR3 reads CASSPGLAGADYNEQFF. CDR3 nucleotide sequence: TGTGCCAGCAGCCCTGGACTAGCGGGGGCCGACTACAATGAGCAGTTCTTC.

V gene TRBV4-3 combines with J gene TRBJ2-3, with D tentatively TRBD2 (5 bases). Trimming stripped 0 bases from V and 4 bases from J, with 11 bases between. CDR3 length: 15 amino acids. Germline CDR1 and CDR2: LGHNA and YSLEER. CDR3 DNA sequence: TGCGCCAGCAGCCAAGATCGCCTAGCTGCAGATACGCAGTATTTT. Translation: CASSQDRLAADTQYF.

The rearrangement links TRBV27 to TRBJ2-3, with 12 bases that match TRBD2. This CDR3 is built from 17 residues. Germline CDR1 reads MNHEY; CDR2 reads SMNVEV (reference sequence). V was pared by 4 bases and J by 3 bases, with 8 bases of the junction left unmatched. For the CDR3, the DNA is TGTGCCAGCAGTTCTCTAGCGGGGGGGCCTAGGACAGATACGCAGTATTTT. Translation: CASSSLAGGPRTDTQYF.

The J gene is TRBJ1-2, the V gene TRBV28; the D gene is possibly TRBD1 (6 bases). Germline V gives CDR1 MDHEN, CDR2 SYDVKM. V was cut by 3 bases and J by 0 bases, with 14 bases left in between. This CDR3 contains 16 residues. The CDR3 coding sequence is TGTGCCAGCAGTTTCCTACAGGGCGGCCCTAACTATGGCTACACCTTC. This codes for CASSFLQGGPNYGYTF.

The chain recombines TRBV12-3 or TRBV12-4 with TRBJ1-1; D unresolved. The CDR3 contains 11 residues. V lost 4 bases and J lost 10, with 10 bases in between. CDR3 residues: CASSWLRGAFF. CDR3 DNA: TGTGCCAGCAGTTGGCTACGGGGAGCTTTCTTT.

This clone was detected once. This chain joins TRBV27 and TRBJ2-5; TRBD1 is a possible D gene (6 bases). V was trimmed by 6 bases and J by 2 bases, leaving 19 bases between them. Germline-derived CDR1 and CDR2 are MNHEY and SMNVEV (reference sequence). The CDR3 extends over 16 amino acids. CDR3 in DNA: TGTGCCAGCAGGGGAATATGGCAGGGGTTACAAGAGACCCAGTACTTC. Protein: CASRGIWQGLQETQYF.

This chain joins TRBV11-3 and TRBJ1-6; D unclear. Germline CDR1 SGHNT, CDR2 YENEEA. The CDR3 runs to 13 residues. V was trimmed by 1 base and J by 7 bases, leaving 5 bases between them. CDR3 sequence (DNA): TGTGCCAGCAGCTTAGCCGAGAATTCACCCCTCCACTTT. This codes for CASSLAENSPLHF.